This T cell receptor beta chain was observed in a study of human thymus T cells. Study results and caveats: V and J gene usage appeared biased in thymic and blood repertoires.

Comment on this clone: The antigen remains unidentified.

Infants, healthy and Finnish, who were having corrective surgery for congenital heart defects served as donors. A roughly 0.45-1 mL peripheral blood aliquot was taken intraoperatively from four of eight donors. Genomic DNA was extracted from every available blood leukocyte. Clones were read by immunoSEQ multiplex PCR, and TCRdb kept only the in-frame ones, dropping some. The sample yields more than 50,000 clones, 94% seen once. Germline CDR1 is SGHTA and CDR2 is FQGNSA. J was trimmed by 7 bases and V by 3 bases; bases with no gene match: 10. CDR3 size: 16 residues. This clonotype was obtained from a boy younger than two with a congenital heart defect but otherwise immunologically healthy. The sequencing input was blood. The chain recombines TRBV7-2 with TRBJ2-1; 9 bases are shared with TRBD2. The DNA for the CDR3 is TGTGCCAGCAGCTTCTCGGGACTAGCTTCACGTAATGAGCAGTTCTTC. Its translation is CASSFSGLASRNEQFF.